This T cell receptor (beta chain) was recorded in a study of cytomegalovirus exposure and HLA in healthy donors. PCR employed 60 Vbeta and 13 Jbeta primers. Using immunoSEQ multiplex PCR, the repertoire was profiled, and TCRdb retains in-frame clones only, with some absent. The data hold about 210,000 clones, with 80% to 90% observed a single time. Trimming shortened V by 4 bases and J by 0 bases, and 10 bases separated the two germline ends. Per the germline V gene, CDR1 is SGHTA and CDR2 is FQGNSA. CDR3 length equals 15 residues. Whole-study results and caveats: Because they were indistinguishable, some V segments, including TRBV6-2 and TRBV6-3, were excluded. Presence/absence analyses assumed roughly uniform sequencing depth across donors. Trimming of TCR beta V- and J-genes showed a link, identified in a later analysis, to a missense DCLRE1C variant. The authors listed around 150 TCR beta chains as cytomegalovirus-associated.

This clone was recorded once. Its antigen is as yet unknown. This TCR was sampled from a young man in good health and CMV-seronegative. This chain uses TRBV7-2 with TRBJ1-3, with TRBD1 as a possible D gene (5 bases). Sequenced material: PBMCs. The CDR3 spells CASSYRQSSGNTIYF. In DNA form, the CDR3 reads TGTGCCAGCAGCTACCGACAGTCCTCTGGAAACACCATATATTTT.